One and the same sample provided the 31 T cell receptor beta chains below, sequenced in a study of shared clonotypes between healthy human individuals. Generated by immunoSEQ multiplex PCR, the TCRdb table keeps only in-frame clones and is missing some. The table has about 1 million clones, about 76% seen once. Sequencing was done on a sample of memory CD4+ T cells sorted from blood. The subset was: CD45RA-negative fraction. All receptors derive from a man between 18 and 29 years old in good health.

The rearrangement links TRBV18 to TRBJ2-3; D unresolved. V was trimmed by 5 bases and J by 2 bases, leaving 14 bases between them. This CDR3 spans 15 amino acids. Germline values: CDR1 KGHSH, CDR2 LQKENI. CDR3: CASSDQTPSTDTQYF. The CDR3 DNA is TGTGCCAGCTCAGATCAGACACCATCCACAGATACGCAGTATTTT.

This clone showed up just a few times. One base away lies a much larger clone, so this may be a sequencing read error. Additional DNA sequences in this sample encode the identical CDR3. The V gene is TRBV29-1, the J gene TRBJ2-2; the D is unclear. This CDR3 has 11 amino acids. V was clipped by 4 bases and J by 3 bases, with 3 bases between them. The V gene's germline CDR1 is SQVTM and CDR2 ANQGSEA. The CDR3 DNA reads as TGCAGCGTTGCTGACACCGGGGAGCTGTTTTTT. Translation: CSVADTGELFF.

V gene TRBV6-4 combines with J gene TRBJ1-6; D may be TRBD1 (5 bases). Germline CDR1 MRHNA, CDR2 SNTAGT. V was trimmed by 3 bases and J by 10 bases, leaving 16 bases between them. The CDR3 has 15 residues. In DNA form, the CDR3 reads TGTGCCAGCAGTGAATATTATGGGACGGGGTCACCCCTCCACTTT. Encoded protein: CASSEYYGTGSPLHF.

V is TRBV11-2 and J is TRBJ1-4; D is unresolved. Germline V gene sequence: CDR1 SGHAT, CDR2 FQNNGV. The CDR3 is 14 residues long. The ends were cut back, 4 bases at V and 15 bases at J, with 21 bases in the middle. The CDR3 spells CASSSPLSPNPMFF. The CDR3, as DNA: TGTGCCAGCAGCTCCCCCCTAAGCCCAAATCCGATGTTTTTT.

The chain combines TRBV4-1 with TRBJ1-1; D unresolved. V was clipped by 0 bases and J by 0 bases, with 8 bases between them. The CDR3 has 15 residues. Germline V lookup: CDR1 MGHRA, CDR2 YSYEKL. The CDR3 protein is CASSQEWVMNTEAFF. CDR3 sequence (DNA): TGCGCCAGCAGCCAAGAGTGGGTGATGAACACTGAAGCTTTCTTT.

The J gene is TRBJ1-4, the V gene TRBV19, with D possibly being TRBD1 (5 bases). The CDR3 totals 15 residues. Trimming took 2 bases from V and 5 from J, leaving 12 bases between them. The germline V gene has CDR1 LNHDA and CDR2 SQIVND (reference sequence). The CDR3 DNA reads TGTGCCAGTAGTATATCCGGGACGGACAATGAAAAACTGTTTTTT. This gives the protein CASSISGTDNEKLFF.

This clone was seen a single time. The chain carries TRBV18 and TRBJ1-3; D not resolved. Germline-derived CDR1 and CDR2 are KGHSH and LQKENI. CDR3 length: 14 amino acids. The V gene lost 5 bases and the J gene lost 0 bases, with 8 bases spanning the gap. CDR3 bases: TGTGCCAGCTCATCCGAAAGCTCTGGAAACACCATATATTTT. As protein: CASSSESSGNTIYF.

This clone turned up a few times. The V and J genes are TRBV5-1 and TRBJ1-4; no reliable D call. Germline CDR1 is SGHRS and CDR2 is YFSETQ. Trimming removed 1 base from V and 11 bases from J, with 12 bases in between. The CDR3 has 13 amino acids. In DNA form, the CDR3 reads TGCGCCAGCAGCTTGTCGGAGGGAGGCAAACTGTTTTTT. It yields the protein CASSLSEGGKLFF. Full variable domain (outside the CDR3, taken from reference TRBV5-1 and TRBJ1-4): KAGVTQTPRYLIKTRGQQVTLSCSPISGHRSVSWYQQTPGQGLQFLFEYFSETQRNKGNFPGRFSGRQFSNSRSEMNVSTLELGDSALYLCASSLSEGGKLFFGSGTQLSVL.

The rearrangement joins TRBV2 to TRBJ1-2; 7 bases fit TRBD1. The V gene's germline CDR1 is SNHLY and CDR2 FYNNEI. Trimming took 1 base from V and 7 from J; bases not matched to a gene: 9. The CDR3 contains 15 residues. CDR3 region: CASSEEAKGASGYTF. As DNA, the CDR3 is TGTGCCAGCAGTGAAGAGGCCAAGGGGGCGAGTGGCTACACCTTC.

CDR3 DNA: TGTGCCAGCAGTCGGGACTATAACACCGGGGAGCTGTTTTTT. It translates to CASSRDYNTGELFF. The chain couples TRBV6-4 to TRBJ2-2, with 7 nucleotides matching TRBD2. CDR3 length equals 14 residues. Looked up from germline, CDR1 is MRHNA and CDR2 is SNTAGT. V gave up 5 bases and J gave up 2 bases; unmatched junction bases: 2.

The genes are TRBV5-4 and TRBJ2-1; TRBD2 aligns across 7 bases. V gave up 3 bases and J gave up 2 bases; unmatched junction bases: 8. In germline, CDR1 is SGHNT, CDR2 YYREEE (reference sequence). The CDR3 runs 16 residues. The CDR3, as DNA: TGTGCCAGCAGCTCCCTAGCGGCCATCCCCTACAATGAGCAGTTCTTC. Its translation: CASSSLAAIPYNEQFF.

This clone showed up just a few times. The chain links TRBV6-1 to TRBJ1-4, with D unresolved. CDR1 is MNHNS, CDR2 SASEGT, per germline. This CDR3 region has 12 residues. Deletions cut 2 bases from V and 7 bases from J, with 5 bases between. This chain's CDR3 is CASSEIGEKLFF. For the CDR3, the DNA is TGTGCCAGCAGTGAAATAGGTGAAAAACTGTTTTTT.

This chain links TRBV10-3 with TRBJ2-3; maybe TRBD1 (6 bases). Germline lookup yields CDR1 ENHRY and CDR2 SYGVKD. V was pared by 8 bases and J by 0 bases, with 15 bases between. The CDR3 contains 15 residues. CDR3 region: CAISPGQSSTDTQYF. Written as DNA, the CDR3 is TGTGCCATCTCTCCGGGACAATCAAGCACAGATACGCAGTATTTT.

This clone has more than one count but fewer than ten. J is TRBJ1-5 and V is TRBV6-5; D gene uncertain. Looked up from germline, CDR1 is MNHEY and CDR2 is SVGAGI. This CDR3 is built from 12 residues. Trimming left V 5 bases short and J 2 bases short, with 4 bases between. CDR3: CASSPGNQPQHF. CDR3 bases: TGTGCCAGCAGTCCTGGCAATCAGCCCCAGCATTTT.

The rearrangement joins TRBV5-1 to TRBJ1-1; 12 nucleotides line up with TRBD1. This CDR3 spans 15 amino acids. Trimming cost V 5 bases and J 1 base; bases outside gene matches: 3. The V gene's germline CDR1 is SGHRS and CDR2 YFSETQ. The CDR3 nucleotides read TGCGCCAGCAGATGGGGACAGGGGGCGAACACTGAAGCTTTCTTT. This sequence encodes CASRWGQGANTEAFF.

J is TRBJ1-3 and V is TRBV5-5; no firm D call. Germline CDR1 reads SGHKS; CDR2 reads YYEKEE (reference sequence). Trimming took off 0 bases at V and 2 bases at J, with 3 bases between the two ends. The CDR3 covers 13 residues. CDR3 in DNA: TGTGCCAGCAGCTTGGCACCTGGAAACACCATATATTTT. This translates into CASSLAPGNTIYF.

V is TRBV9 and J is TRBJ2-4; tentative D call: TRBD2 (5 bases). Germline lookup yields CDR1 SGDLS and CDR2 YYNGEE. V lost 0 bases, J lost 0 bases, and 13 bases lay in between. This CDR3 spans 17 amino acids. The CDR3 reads CASSVGSGSLAKNIQYF. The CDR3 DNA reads TGTGCCAGCAGCGTAGGAAGTGGGAGCCTAGCCAAAAACATTCAGTACTTC.

In DNA, the CDR3 is TGTGCCAGCAGGCAAGGGGGAGACACAGATACGCAGTATTTT. Protein product: CASRQGGDTDTQYF. This sequence joins TRBV6-9 and TRBJ2-3; a weak D match, TRBD1 (6 bases). Germline V gene lookup returns CDR1 MNHGY and CDR2 SVAAGI. The CDR3 loop spans 14 amino acids. Trimming took 6 bases from V and 2 from J, leaving 12 bases between them.

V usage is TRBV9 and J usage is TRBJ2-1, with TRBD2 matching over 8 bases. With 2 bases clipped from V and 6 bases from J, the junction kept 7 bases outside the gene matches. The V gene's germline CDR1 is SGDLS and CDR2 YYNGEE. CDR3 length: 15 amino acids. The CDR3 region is CASSVTAGEFNEQFF. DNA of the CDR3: TGTGCCAGCAGCGTTACAGCGGGAGAATTCAATGAGCAGTTCTTC.

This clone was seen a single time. The CDR3 loop reads CASSVVAGELQETQYF. DNA for the CDR3: TGTGCCAGCAGCGTAGTTGCGGGAGAACTCCAAGAGACCCAGTACTTC. The rearrangement uses TRBV9 and TRBJ2-5; 7 bases match TRBD2. The germline V gene encodes CDR1 SGDLS and CDR2 YYNGEE. The CDR3 consists of 16 residues. V trimming: 0 bases; J trimming: 1 base; junction bases outside the gene matches: 6. Looking up the rest from reference TRBV9 and TRBJ2-5 gives the full variable domain: DSGVTQTPKHLITATGQRVTLRCSPRSGDLSVYWYQQSLDQGLQFLIQYYNGEERAKGNILERFSAQQFPDLHSELNLSSLELGDSALYFCASSVVAGELQETQYFGPGTRLLVL.

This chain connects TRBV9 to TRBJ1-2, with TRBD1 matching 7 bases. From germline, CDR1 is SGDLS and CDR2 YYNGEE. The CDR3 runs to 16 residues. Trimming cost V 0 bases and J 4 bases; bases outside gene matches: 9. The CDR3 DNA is TGTGCCAGCAGCGTAGACCCAGGGGGAGCTGGCTATGGCTACACCTTC. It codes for CASSVDPGGAGYGYTF.

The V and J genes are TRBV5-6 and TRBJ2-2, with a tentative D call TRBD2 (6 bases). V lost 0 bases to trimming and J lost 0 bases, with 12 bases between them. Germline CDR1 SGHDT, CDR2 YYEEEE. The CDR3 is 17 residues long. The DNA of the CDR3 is TGTGCCAGCAGCTTGGGAGGCGGGGCTGCGAACACCGGGGAGCTGTTTTTT. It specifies CASSLGGGAANTGELFF.

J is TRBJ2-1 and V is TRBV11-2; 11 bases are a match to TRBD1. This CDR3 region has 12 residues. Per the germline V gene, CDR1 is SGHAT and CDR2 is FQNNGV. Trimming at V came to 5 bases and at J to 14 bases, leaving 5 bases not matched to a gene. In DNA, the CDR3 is TGTGCCAGCAGCCCGGACAGGGGGCTGGAGTTCTTC. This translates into CASSPDRGLEFF.

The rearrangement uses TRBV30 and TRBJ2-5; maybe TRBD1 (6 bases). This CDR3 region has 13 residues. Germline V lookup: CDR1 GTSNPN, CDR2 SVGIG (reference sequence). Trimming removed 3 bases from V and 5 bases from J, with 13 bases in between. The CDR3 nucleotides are TGTGCCTGGAGCACGAAGGGGGACGAGACCCAGTACTTC. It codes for CAWSTKGDETQYF.

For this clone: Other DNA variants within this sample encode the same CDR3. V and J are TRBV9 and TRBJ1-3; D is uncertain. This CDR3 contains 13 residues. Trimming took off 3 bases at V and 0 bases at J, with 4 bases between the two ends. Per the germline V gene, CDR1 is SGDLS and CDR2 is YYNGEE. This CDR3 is CASSEGSGNTIYF. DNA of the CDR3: TGTGCCAGCAGCGAGGGCTCTGGAAACACCATATATTTT.

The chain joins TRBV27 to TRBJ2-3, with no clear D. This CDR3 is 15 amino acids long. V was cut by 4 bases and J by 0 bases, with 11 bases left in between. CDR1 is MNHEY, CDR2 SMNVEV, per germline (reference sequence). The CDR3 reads CASSSPTTSTDTQYF. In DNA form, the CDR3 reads TGTGCCAGCAGTTCCCCAACTACGAGCACAGATACGCAGTATTTT.

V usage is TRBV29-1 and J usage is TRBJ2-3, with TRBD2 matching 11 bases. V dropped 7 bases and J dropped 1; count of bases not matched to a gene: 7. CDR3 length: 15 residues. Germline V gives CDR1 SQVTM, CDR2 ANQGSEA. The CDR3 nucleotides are TGCAGCGCTATTCTAGCGGGGGGTCGCACAGATACGCAGTATTTT. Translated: CSAILAGGRTDTQYF.

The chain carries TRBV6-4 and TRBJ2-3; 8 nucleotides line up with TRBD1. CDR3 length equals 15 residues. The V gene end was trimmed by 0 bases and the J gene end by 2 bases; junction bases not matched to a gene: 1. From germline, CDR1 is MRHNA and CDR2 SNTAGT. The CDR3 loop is CASSDSDRATDTQYF. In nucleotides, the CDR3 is TGTGCCAGCAGTGACTCGGACAGGGCCACAGATACGCAGTATTTT.

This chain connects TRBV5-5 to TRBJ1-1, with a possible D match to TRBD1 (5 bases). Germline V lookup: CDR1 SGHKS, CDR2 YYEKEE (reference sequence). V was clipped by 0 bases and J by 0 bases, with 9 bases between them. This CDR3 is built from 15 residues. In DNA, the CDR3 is TGTGCCAGCAGCTTGGTTGGGGGAATGAACACTGAAGCTTTCTTT. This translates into CASSLVGGMNTEAFF. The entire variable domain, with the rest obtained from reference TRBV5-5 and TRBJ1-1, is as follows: DAGVTQSPTHLIKTRGQQVTLRCSPISGHKSVSWYQQVLGQGPQFIFQYYEKEERGRGNFPDRFSARQFPNYSSELNVNALLLGDSALYLCASSLVGGMNTEAFFGQGTRLTVV.

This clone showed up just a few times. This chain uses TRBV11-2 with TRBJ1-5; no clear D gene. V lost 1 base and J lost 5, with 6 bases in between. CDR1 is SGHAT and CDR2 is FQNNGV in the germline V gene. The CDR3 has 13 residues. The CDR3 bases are TGTGCCAGCAGCTTAGGGGCGGATCAGCCCCAGCATTTT. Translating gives CASSLGADQPQHF.

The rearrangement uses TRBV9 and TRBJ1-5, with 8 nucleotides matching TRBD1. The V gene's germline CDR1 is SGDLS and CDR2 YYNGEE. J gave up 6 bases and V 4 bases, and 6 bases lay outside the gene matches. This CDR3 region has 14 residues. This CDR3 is CASSPQGAGQPQHF. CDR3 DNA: TGTGCCAGCAGCCCGCAGGGGGCGGGTCAGCCCCAGCATTTT.